One T cell receptor beta chain is described in this entry. What it binds is not known. This record belongs to a study of T cell responses to AZD1222 COVID-19 vaccine. General study results and limits: Clonal diversity was possibly underestimated; the donors were predominantly white British and more often female.

The data were produced by immunoSEQ multiplex PCR, yet TCRdb's version contains in-frame clones alone and is incomplete. The sample records more than 150,000 clones, approximately 89% being singletons. The material sequenced was peripheral blood, taken on day 0 of AZD1222 vaccination. This sequence originates from an adult in good health.

CDR3 amino acids: CASSPSEGGEQYF. The CDR3 DNA follows: TGTGCCAGTAGTCCCTCAGAGGGAGGGGAGCAGTACTTC. The chain recombines TRBV19 with TRBJ2-7; 7 bases are a match to TRBD2. The germline gives CDR1 LNHDA, CDR2 SQIVND (reference sequence). This CDR3 spans 13 amino acids. Trimming at V came to 5 bases and at J to 7 bases, leaving 8 bases not matched to a gene.